These T cell receptor beta chains were read from a single sample in a study of shared clonotypes between healthy human individuals. The method was immunoSEQ multiplex PCR; TCRdb's version includes in-frame clones alone and lacks a portion of them. The sample shows some 790,000 clones, approximately 77% of them seen only once. Sequenced sample: memory CD4+ T cells sorted from blood. The receptors derive from a woman younger than 45 in good health. CDR3s include the opening cysteine and the closing phenylalanine or tryptophan. The D gene is left open where the match is weak. Rows give clone size only sometimes, using once, few, many, or a class for an expanded clone.

abundance	d_gene	v_gene	j_gene	CDR3aa	CDR3nt
.	.	TRBV30	TRBJ2-7	CAWSKRGTAVGGSYEQYF	TGTGCCTGGAGTAAACGGGGGACAGCCGTGGGTGGGTCCTACGAGCAGTACTTC
.	.	TRBV6-1	TRBJ2-7	CASSELGRRYEQYF	TGTGCCAGCAGTGAACTGGGACGGCGCTACGAGCAGTACTTC
.	.	TRBV7-3	TRBJ2-1	CASSLDPGGPTYNEQFF	TGTGCCAGCAGCCTGGACCCTGGCGGTCCAACCTACAATGAGCAGTTCTTC
.	.	TRBV25-1	TRBJ2-7	CASSELSESYEQYF	TGTGCCAGCAGTGAATTGAGTGAGTCCTACGAGCAGTACTTC
.	.	TRBV23-1	TRBJ2-7	CASSQGYEQYF	TGCGCCAGCAGTCAGGGTTACGAGCAGTACTTC
.	.	TRBV6-6	TRBJ1-6	CASSYEAAGLSPLHF	TGTGCCAGCAGTTACGAGGCGGCAGGGCTTTCACCCCTCCACTTT
few	TRBD1	TRBV28	TRBJ1-1	CASSLLWTGSGTEAFF	TGTGCCAGCAGTTTACTTTGGACAGGGTCGGGGACTGAAGCTTTCTTT
.	.	TRBV5-1	TRBJ2-6	CASSSRSGTPGTGANVLTF	TGCGCCAGCAGCTCGCGAAGCGGGACACCCGGAACTGGGGCCAACGTCCTGACTTTC
.	.	TRBV9	TRBJ1-5	CASSVSTDSNQPQHF	TGTGCCAGCAGCGTAAGTACAGATAGCAATCAGCCCCAGCATTTT
.	.	TRBV6-1	TRBJ1-4	CASRDTGYIGEKLFF	TGTGCCAGCAGAGACACAGGGTACATAGGGGAAAAACTGTTTTTT
.	TRBD2	TRBV10-3	TRBJ2-3	CAISRAGGSDTQYF	TGTGCCATCTCCCGAGCGGGAGGGTCTGATACGCAGTATTTT
.	.	TRBV30	TRBJ1-2	CAWSAQGYYGYTF	TGTGCCTGGAGCGCACAGGGATACTATGGCTACACCTTC
.	.	TRBV30	TRBJ1-5	CAWSGGRNQPQHF	TGTGCCTGGAGTGGGGGGCGCAATCAGCCCCAGCATTTT
.	.	TRBV30	TRBJ1-4	CAWSENLSNEKLFF	TGTGCCTGGAGCGAGAACCTGTCCAATGAAAAACTGTTTTTT
once	TRBD2	TRBV5-6	TRBJ2-5	CASSPRLSGRSQETQYF	TGTGCCAGCAGCCCCCGCCTGAGCGGGAGATCGCAAGAGACCCAGTACTTC
few	.	TRBV2	TRBJ1-1	CASTRQDPAMNTEAFF	TGTGCCAGCACGCGACAGGACCCCGCCATGAACACTGAAGCTTTCTTT
.	TRBD1	TRBV30	TRBJ1-1	CASTRGGGTEAFF	TGTGCCTCAACCAGGGGGGGTGGCACTGAAGCTTTCTTT
.	.	TRBV2	TRBJ1-2	CASSAGPTGYGYTF	TGTGCCAGCAGTGCGGGCCCCACCGGCTATGGCTACACCTTC
.	.	TRBV28	TRBJ2-5	CASSILGTQKETQYF	TGTGCCAGCAGTATACTCGGGACTCAGAAAGAGACCCAGTACTTC
.	.	TRBV18	TRBJ1-1	CASSPPSRVGNTEAFF	TGTGCCAGCTCACCACCGTCCAGGGTAGGGAACACTGAAGCTTTCTTT
.	TRBD1	TRBV7-6	TRBJ2-2	CASSYTGAGELFF	TGTGCCAGCAGCTATACAGGGGCCGGGGAGCTGTTTTTT
few	.	TRBV2	TRBJ2-7	CASSLYEQYF	TGTGCCAGCAGTCTTTACGAGCAGTACTTC
.	TRBD1	TRBV4-2	TRBJ1-2	CASSQEADRGRVYGYTF	TGTGCCAGCAGCCAAGAAGCCGACAGGGGGCGCGTCTATGGCTACACCTTC
once	TRBD2	TRBV4-1	TRBJ2-7	CASSQDRLTSGIYEQYF	TGCGCCAGCAGCCAAGATCGTTTGACTAGCGGGATCTACGAGCAGTACTTC
once	.	TRBV4-1	TRBJ1-2	CASSQDRGYTF	TGCGCCAGCAGCCAAGATCGTGGCTACACCTTC
.	TRBD1	TRBV28	TRBJ2-7	CASSPNLGQGAYEQYF	TGTGCCAGCAGTCCCAACCTGGGACAGGGGGCCTACGAGCAGTACTTC
once	TRBD2	TRBV5-1	TRBJ2-1	CASSHQNSGSVVEQFF	TGCGCCAGCAGCCACCAAAATAGCGGGAGTGTAGTTGAGCAGTTCTTC
many	TRBD1	TRBV7-9	TRBJ1-4	CASSFDPGQGLLELFF	TGTGCCAGCAGCTTTGACCCGGGACAGGGACTTTTGGAACTGTTTTTT
.	TRBD2	TRBV29-1	TRBJ2-1	CSAVSWEGRDNEQFF	TGCAGCGCCGTCTCCTGGGAGGGCCGTGACAATGAGCAGTTCTTC
.	.	TRBV5-1	TRBJ2-5	CASSLAQAGVETQYF	TGCGCCAGCAGCTTGGCCCAGGCAGGTGTAGAGACCCAGTACTTC
.	.	TRBV6-1	TRBJ2-3	CASEQGNTDTQYF	TGTGCCAGCGAACAAGGAAACACAGATACGCAGTATTTT
many	TRBD1	TRBV2	TRBJ2-7	CASSSGQGAYEQYF	TGTGCCAGCAGTTCGGGACAGGGGGCCTACGAGCAGTACTTC
.	.	TRBV4-1	TRBJ2-5	CASRLHHREQETQYF	TGCGCCAGCAGATTGCACCACCGGGAGCAAGAGACCCAGTACTTC
.	TRBD1	TRBV5-1	TRBJ2-3	CASSLATGWQTDTQYF	TGCGCCAGCAGCTTGGCGACAGGGTGGCAGACAGATACGCAGTATTTT
once	.	TRBV19	TRBJ1-2	CASSTLRGAWGYTF	TGTGCCAGTTCTACCCTCCGGGGAGCCTGGGGCTACACCTTC
.	.	TRBV5-1	TRBJ2-3	CASSLAEATDTQYF	TGCGCCAGCAGCTTGGCCGAAGCGACAGATACGCAGTATTTT
.	TRBD1	TRBV19	TRBJ2-7	CASSISRGRPTEQYF	TGTGCCAGTAGTATCTCCAGGGGGCGCCCTACAGAGCAGTACTTC
.	.	TRBV11-2	TRBJ2-7	CASSSPGNPYEQYF	TGTGCCAGCAGTTCACCCGGGAACCCCTACGAGCAGTACTTC
.	.	TRBV29-1	TRBJ2-3	CSVETGGTDTQYF	TGCAGCGTTGAGACGGGTGGCACAGATACGCAGTATTTT
few	.	TRBV6-5	TRBJ1-2	CASLGRGGNNYGYTF	TGTGCCAGCCTCGGGAGGGGGGGCAATAACTATGGCTACACCTTC
.	TRBD2	TRBV9	TRBJ2-3	CASSPRLAGGTDTQYF	TGTGCCAGCAGCCCCCGACTAGCGGGAGGCACAGATACGCAGTATTTT
.	.	TRBV5-1	TRBJ2-7	CASSLDDGSYEQYF	TGCGCCAGCAGCTTGGATGACGGGTCCTACGAGCAGTACTTC
.	.	TRBV5-6	TRBJ2-3	CASSLASGATQYF	TGTGCCAGCAGCTTGGCTTCAGGAGCCACGCAGTATTTT
few	.	TRBV18	TRBJ2-2	CASSPSGGTGELFF	TGTGCCAGCTCACCAAGCGGAGGCACCGGGGAGCTGTTTTTT
.	.	TRBV28	TRBJ1-5	CASRPGSSLNQPQHF	TGTGCCAGCAGACCCGGGTCCTCGCTTAATCAGCCCCAGCATTTT
.	TRBD1	TRBV27	TRBJ1-5	CASSPDRDGQPQHF	TGTGCCAGCAGTCCCGACAGGGATGGTCAGCCCCAGCATTTT